The 8 T cell receptor beta chains reported below all come from one sample, sequenced in a study of regulatory T cells in long-lasting Graves disease. As to time point: newly diagnosed GD, antithyroid drugs for less than 3 months. With RNA extracted from PBMCs as input, the TCR library was made. Investigators prepared the TCR beta libraries by applying iRepertoire HTBI primers and Arm-PCR of CDR3 regions. TCRdb redid the calling of the multiplex PCR reads with MiXCR, one entry per CDR3 protein. This table has about 620,000 distinct CDR3 sequences, under 20% appearing once. These same records also appear under a second study, on T cells in Graves' hyperthyroidism and ophthalmopathy.

The sample was peripheral blood mononuclear cells (PBMCs), taken at new diagnosis, from a patient treated with antithyroid drugs. These receptors all stem from a woman aged 25 to 39 with Graves disease.

This clonotype occurred a few times. This chain connects TRBV7-6 to TRBJ2-2; D gene uncertain. V lost 0 bases and J lost 3, with 5 bases in between. CDR1 and CDR2 from the germline V gene are SGHVS and FNYEAQ. CDR3 length: 14 residues. CDR3 sequence: CASSLAKYTGELFF. The CDR3 DNA is TGTGCCAGCAGCTTAGCTAAGTACACCGGGGAGCTGTTTTTT.

This clonotype was observed a handful of times. The J gene is TRBJ1-4, the V gene TRBV13, with D uncertain. In germline, CDR1 is PRHDT, CDR2 FYEKMQ (reference sequence). CDR3 length equals 16 residues. V shed 5 bases and J shed 0 bases, with 13 bases lying between them. CDR3 amino acids: CASSRKLSATNEKLFF. CDR3 coding DNA: TGTGCCAGCAGCCGAAAACTCTCTGCAACTAATGAAAAACTGTTTTTT.

This clonotype came up many times. The chain is built from TRBV6-1 and TRBJ1-1; perhaps TRBD1 as D (5 bases). In germline, CDR1 is MNHNS, CDR2 SASEGT. The CDR3 length is 13 residues. V lost 4 bases, J lost 3 bases, and 9 bases lay in between. The CDR3 bases are TGTGCCAGCAGTGTCCGGGGGGACACTGAAGCTTTCTTT. This translates into CASSVRGDTEAFF.

At least ten counts were recorded for this clonotype. The CDR3 sequence is CSAREGLAGDTGELFF. The CDR3 DNA reads TGCAGTGCTAGAGAGGGACTAGCGGGAGACACCGGGGAGCTGTTTTTT. This sequence joins TRBV20-1 and TRBJ2-2; 14 bases are shared with TRBD2. The J segment lost 3 bases and the V segment lost 0 bases, leaving 0 bases of the junction unmatched. This CDR3 has 16 residues. Germline CDR1 is DFQATT and CDR2 is SNEGSKA (reference sequence).

This clonotype was observed a handful of times. The chain recombines TRBV6-1 with TRBJ1-5; possibly TRBD1 for D (5 bases). Trimming shortened V by 5 bases and J by 1 base, and 18 bases separated the two germline ends. Germline V gene sequence: CDR1 MNHNS, CDR2 SASEGT. The CDR3 length is 17 residues. CDR3 DNA: TGTGCCAGCAGTCCTGGGGCTGGGGCGCAGAGCAATCAGCCCCAGCATTTT. This sequence encodes CASSPGAGAQSNQPQHF.

This clonotype was seen repeatedly, ten times or more. The chain couples TRBV30 to TRBJ1-1, with D hard to call. V lost 1 base to trimming and J lost 1 base, with 10 bases between them. The germline V gene has CDR1 GTSNPN and CDR2 SVGIG (reference sequence). This CDR3 is 14 amino acids long. Here the CDR3 reads CAWSGQTGNTEAFF. The CDR3 region has the DNA TGTGCCTGGAGTGGCCAGACGGGGAACACTGAAGCTTTCTTT.

This clonotype was observed at least ten times. V is TRBV5-1 and J is TRBJ2-7, with TRBD2 matching over 7 bases. CDR1 SGHRS and CDR2 YFSETQ come from the germline V gene. The CDR3 is 15 residues long. V was pared by 4 bases and J by 6 bases, with 13 bases of the junction left unmatched. CDR3 sequence: CASSLTAGVGTEQYF. The CDR3 DNA follows: TGCGCCAGCAGCCTAACGGCGGGAGTTGGTACCGAGCAGTACTTC. Full variable domain (outside the CDR3, taken from reference TRBV5-1 and TRBJ2-7): KAGVTQTPRYLIKTRGQQVTLSCSPISGHRSVSWYQQTPGQGLQFLFEYFSETQRNKGNFPGRFSGRQFSNSRSEMNVSTLELGDSALYLCASSLTAGVGTEQYFGPGTRLTVT.

The genes are TRBV5-1 and TRBJ2-6, with 13 bases identical to TRBD2. The length of the CDR3 is 21 residues. V dropped 4 bases and J dropped 0; count of bases not matched to a gene: 13. Germline lookup yields CDR1 SGHRS and CDR2 YFSETQ. CDR3 amino acids: CASSDGLAGAISLSGANVLTF. The CDR3 DNA reads as TGCGCCAGCAGCGACGGACTAGCGGGAGCGATCTCTCTCTCTGGGGCCAACGTCCTGACTTTC. Looking up the rest from reference TRBV5-1 and TRBJ2-6 gives the full variable domain: KAGVTQTPRYLIKTRGQQVTLSCSPISGHRSVSWYQQTPGQGLQFLFEYFSETQRNKGNFPGRFSGRQFSNSRSEMNVSTLELGDSALYLCASSDGLAGAISLSGANVLTFGAGSRLTVL.